The 27 T cell receptor beta chains reported below all come from one sample, sequenced in a study of cytomegalovirus exposure and HLA in healthy donors. 13 Jbeta primers and 60 Vbeta primers were used for the PCR. The repertoire was sequenced with immunoSEQ multiplex PCR; TCRdb's copy has only in-frame clones and lacks some. The sample carries 100,000 to 120,000 clones, roughly 15% recorded once. The sequenced material came from PBMCs. These receptors all stem from a female donor in good health and CMV-seronegative.

The rearrangement links TRBV28 to TRBJ2-1, with TRBD2 matching 8 bases. The germline CDR1 and CDR2 sequences are MDHEN and SYDVKM. The CDR3 is 15 amino acids. With V trimmed by 6 bases and J by 8 bases, 12 bases remained unmatched. CDR3 residues: CASRTGGPVWDEQFF. The CDR3 DNA is TGTGCCAGCAGGACGGGAGGGCCGGTTTGGGATGAGCAGTTCTTC.

The chain carries TRBV4-3 and TRBJ1-5; 11 nucleotides match TRBD1. Germline CDR1 reads LGHNA; CDR2 reads YSLEER. The ends lost 3 bases at V and 6 bases at J; junction bases unmatched: 1. The CDR3 has 14 residues. CDR3 DNA: TGCGCCAGCAGCCAGGGACAGGGGGGTCAGCCCCAGCATTTT. Translating it yields CASSQGQGGQPQHF.

The rearrangement uses TRBV5-1 and TRBJ2-4; 10 positions agree with TRBD2. V lost 1 base, J lost 4 bases, and 2 bases stayed unmatched. The CDR3 extends over 15 amino acids. CDR1 and CDR2 from the germline V gene are SGHRS and YFSETQ. CDR3 sequence reads: CASSLTSGDKNIQYF. CDR3 sequence (DNA): TGCGCCAGCAGCTTGACTAGCGGGGATAAAAACATTCAGTACTTC.

This clone was counted only a few times. This chain joins TRBV29-1 and TRBJ2-1; 11 positions match TRBD2. The CDR3 loop spans 17 amino acids. Trimming at V came to 4 bases and at J to 7 bases, leaving 15 bases not matched to a gene. Germline V CDR1 and CDR2: SQVTM, ANQGSEA. This CDR3 is CSVVSLAGGTADNEQFF. The CDR3 region has the DNA TGCAGCGTTGTTTCTCTAGCGGGAGGAACAGCGGATAATGAGCAGTTCTTC.

The chain couples TRBV4-2 to TRBJ2-7, with a tentative D call TRBD1 (6 bases). The V gene's germline CDR1 is LGHNA and CDR2 YNFKEQ. This CDR3 is 13 amino acids long. Trimming stripped 8 bases from V and 6 bases from J, with 17 bases between. CDR3 sequence: CASGRDTQPEQYF. CDR3 coding DNA: TGTGCCAGCGGCCGGGACACCCAACCCGAGCAGTACTTC.

This clone was counted between two and nine times. The V gene is TRBV5-6, the J gene TRBJ2-3, with 8 bases identical to TRBD2. The CDR3 sequence is 17 residues long. Germline CDR1 is SGHDT and CDR2 is YYEEEE. V gave up 1 base and J gave up 9 bases; unmatched junction bases: 16. The CDR3 coding sequence is TGTGCCAGCAGCTTGATTTCCCTAGCGGGTTTGGCGAGCACGCAGTATTTT. Encoded protein: CASSLISLAGLASTQYF.

This chain connects TRBV5-1 to TRBJ1-1; TRBD1 aligns across 7 bases. Germline V CDR1 and CDR2: SGHRS, YFSETQ. The CDR3 sequence is 13 residues long. J lost 8 bases, V lost 3 bases, and 7 bases had no gene match. For the CDR3, the DNA is TGCGCCAGCAGCTCCGGACAGGCCAACGAAGCTTTCTTT. It yields the protein CASSSGQANEAFF.

The V gene is TRBV21-1, the J gene TRBJ1-2; TRBD1, the table's D call, lacks a check against the DNA. TRBV21-1 is a known pseudogene. The CDR3 loop spans 20 amino acids. The CDR3 spells CASSFEGQGDRDALGYGYTF. CDR3 nucleotide sequence: TGTGCCAGCAGCTTCGAGGGACAGGGTGATCGTGACGCCTTGGGCTATGGCTACACCTTC.

This clone was recorded a few times. The chain uses TRBV28 and TRBJ2-4, with TRBD2 identical over 8 bases. The germline V gene has CDR1 MDHEN and CDR2 SYDVKM. CDR3 length equals 16 residues. V trimming: 6 bases; J trimming: 0 bases; junction bases outside the gene matches: 7. The CDR3 sequence is CASSSTSGLAKNIQYF. CDR3 nucleotide sequence: TGTGCCAGCAGCTCCACTAGCGGCCTAGCCAAAAACATTCAGTACTTC.

This clone was detected a few times. V usage is TRBV6-1 and J usage is TRBJ1-6, with TRBD1 identical over 10 bases. J lost 7 bases, V lost 6 bases, and 3 bases had no gene match. The CDR3 consists of 14 residues. Germline V gene lookup returns CDR1 MNHNS and CDR2 SASEGT. In DNA, the CDR3 is TGTGCCAGCAGCACGGACAGGGGGAATTCACCCCTCCACTTT. Its translation: CASSTDRGNSPLHF.

This clone occurred a few times. The DNA of the CDR3 is TGTGCCAGCAGTCAAGGGACAGGGGGTGGCAATCAGCCCCAGCATTTT. Residues: CASSQGTGGGNQPQHF. The chain recombines TRBV27 with TRBJ1-5, with 11 bases matching TRBD1. The CDR3 runs to 16 residues. CDR1 is MNHEY, CDR2 SMNVEV, per germline (reference sequence). J gave up 2 bases and V 5 bases, and 5 bases lay outside the gene matches.

This chain connects TRBV28 to TRBJ1-6, with 9 bases aligning to TRBD1. Germline CDR1 and CDR2: MDHEN and SYDVKM. The junction had 6 bases not matched to a gene; V was cut back by 6 bases and J by 9 bases. The CDR3 is made up of 14 amino acids. The CDR3 loop is CASSLQGAFSPLHF. The CDR3 DNA follows: TGTGCCAGCAGCCTACAGGGGGCTTTTTCACCCCTCCACTTT.

The rearrangement links TRBV30 to TRBJ1-6, with no clear D. The CDR3 has 16 amino acids. The germline V and J ends were trimmed by 1 base and 4 bases, with 14 bases remaining between them. The germline gives CDR1 GTSNPN, CDR2 SVGIG (reference sequence). CDR3 protein: CAWSGLSHTYNSPLHF. CDR3 coding DNA: TGTGCCTGGAGTGGATTGTCTCACACATATAATTCACCCCTCCACTTT. The full variable domain, completed using reference TRBV30 and TRBJ1-6, is SQTIHQWPATLVQPVGSPLSLECTVEGTSNPNLYWYRQAAGRGLQLLFYSVGIGQISSEVPQNLSASRPQDRQFILSSKKLLLSDSGFYLCAWSGLSHTYNSPLHFGNGTRLTVT.

In its sample, this clone was seen a few times. V and J are TRBV30 and TRBJ2-3, with 10 positions matching TRBD1. V shed 1 base and J 6 bases; nucleotides not matched to a gene: 13. Germline V gene sequence: CDR1 GTSNPN, CDR2 SVGIG (reference sequence). The CDR3 has 17 amino acids. This CDR3 reads CAWSDDLDGTGEDTQYF. CDR3 in DNA: TGTGCCTGGAGTGACGATCTCGACGGGACAGGGGAGGATACGCAGTATTTT.

As to this clone: An end of the junction does not agree with germline; a read error may underlie this. The rearrangement joins TRBV5-6 to TRBJ1-2; 9 bases line up with TRBD1. CDR1 and CDR2 (germline): SGHDT, YYEEEE. The CDR3 loop spans 13 amino acids. As DNA, the CDR3 is TGTGCCAGCAGGTTGGACAGGGGAAATGGCTACACCTTC. Residues: CASRLDRGNGYTF. Using reference TRBV5-6 and TRBJ1-2 for the parts outside the CDR3, the full variable domain is DAGVTQSPTHLIKTRGQQVTLRCSPKSGHDTVSWYQQALGQGPQFIFQYYEEEERQRGNFPDRFSGHQFPNYSSELNVNALLLGDSALYLCASRLDRGNGYTFGSGTRLTVV.

This clone was detected only a few times. CDR3 bases: TGTGCCAGCAACTTACTGACAGGGAACTATGGCTACACCTTC. This codes for CASNLLTGNYGYTF. V gene TRBV2 combines with J gene TRBJ1-2, with 7 bases lining up with TRBD1. V lost 7 bases, J lost 2 bases, and 7 bases stayed unmatched. CDR3 length: 14 amino acids. Germline loops: CDR1 SNHLY, CDR2 FYNNEI.

The V call is TRBV9, the J call TRBJ2-1, with D tentatively TRBD2 (5 bases). The V gene's germline CDR1 is SGDLS and CDR2 YYNGEE. CDR3 length: 15 amino acids. With 2 bases removed from V and 4 bases from J, the gap between germline ends came to 13 bases. CDR3 region: CASSVRGEGYNEQFF. The CDR3 DNA reads TGTGCCAGCAGCGTCCGGGGAGAGGGATACAATGAGCAGTTCTTC.

J is TRBJ2-1 and V is TRBV15; D is unclear. In germline, CDR1 is LNHNV, CDR2 YYDKDF (reference sequence). This CDR3 has 13 amino acids. The germline V and J ends were trimmed by 6 bases and 0 bases, with 6 bases remaining between them. CDR3: CATSPNSYNEQFF. In DNA, the CDR3 is TGTGCCACCAGTCCCAACTCCTACAATGAGCAGTTCTTC.

The chain carries TRBV18 and TRBJ2-7, with TRBD1 as a possible D gene (6 bases). Germline loops: CDR1 KGHSH, CDR2 LQKENI. The CDR3 runs 12 residues. V lost 6 bases and J lost 8, with 14 bases in between. This CDR3 is CASSRTGQQQYF. CDR3 nucleotides: TGTGCCAGCTCTAGGACTGGACAGCAGCAGTACTTC.

V is TRBV6-6 and J is TRBJ1-4; TRBD1 is a possible D gene (6 bases). Germline lookup yields CDR1 MNHNY and CDR2 SVGAGI (reference sequence). The CDR3 loop spans 16 amino acids. Deletions cut 5 bases from V and 7 bases from J, with 20 bases between. As DNA, the CDR3 is TGTGCCAGCAGTGGCGCCACAGGGAGTAATAGTGAAAAACTGTTTTTT. It translates to CASSGATGSNSEKLFF.

The chain combines TRBV7-9 with TRBJ2-2; TRBD1 agrees at 10 bases. Trimming at V came to 10 bases and at J to 5 bases, leaving 4 bases not matched to a gene. Germline lookup yields CDR1 SEHNR and CDR2 FQNEAQ (reference sequence). This CDR3 contains 13 residues. The CDR3 here is CATGQGGTGELFF. DNA of the CDR3: TGTGCCACTGGACAGGGGGGTACCGGGGAGCTGTTTTTT.

The chain employs TRBV4-2 and TRBJ2-3, with 8 bases fitting TRBD2. This CDR3 is 19 amino acids long. Trimming at V came to 5 bases and at J to 2 bases, leaving 18 bases not matched to a gene. The germline V gene has CDR1 LGHNA and CDR2 YNFKEQ. CDR3 sequence (DNA): TGTGCCAGCAGCTATCAACCCTTGAAGCAAGCGGGAGCCACAGATACGCAGTATTTT. It encodes CASSYQPLKQAGATDTQYF.

This clone showed up just a few times. The V call is TRBV4-2, the J call TRBJ2-1; D is possibly TRBD2 (6 bases). The CDR3 consists of 16 residues. CDR1 and CDR2 (germline): LGHNA, YNFKEQ. Trimming cost V 5 bases and J 0 bases, with 14 bases left between them. CDR3 coding DNA: TGTGCCAGCAGCACTACGGGACTGCTCTCCTACAATGAGCAGTTCTTC. Its translation: CASSTTGLLSYNEQFF.

This clone has just a few counts. This rearrangement joins TRBV5-1 to TRBJ1-3; the D is unclear. Germline CDR1 reads SGHRS; CDR2 reads YFSETQ. The CDR3 consists of 15 residues. V was clipped by 5 bases and J by 4 bases, with 16 bases between them. CDR3 sequence reads: CASRASTLSGNTIYF. The CDR3 DNA sequence: TGCGCCAGCAGAGCATCCACTCTGAGCGGAAACACCATATATTTT.

V is TRBV7-9 and J is TRBJ2-3; D not certain. V lost 8 bases and J lost 5, with 14 bases in between. The CDR3 has 13 amino acids. The germline gives CDR1 SEHNR, CDR2 FQNEAQ (reference sequence). The CDR3 region is CASPTGSRDTQYF. For the CDR3, the DNA is TGTGCCAGCCCAACCGGTAGTAGAGATACGCAGTATTTT.

The chain has TRBV19 and TRBJ1-1; no clear D gene. CDR3 size: 12 residues. V shed 5 bases and J shed 3 bases, with 7 bases lying between them. The germline gives CDR1 LNHDA, CDR2 SQIVND (reference sequence). CDR3 protein: CASSLRDTEAFF. The CDR3 region has the DNA TGTGCCAGTAGTCTCCGTGACACTGAAGCTTTCTTT.

The rearrangement uses TRBV7-2 and TRBJ1-2, with TRBD1 matching 7 bases. This CDR3 spans 15 amino acids. V lost 1 base, J lost 7 bases, and 9 bases stayed unmatched. CDR1 and CDR2 (germline): SGHTA, FQGNSA. As DNA, the CDR3 is TGTGCCAGCAGCTTAGATCCAGGGGGTTCATTTGGCTACACCTTC. This gives the protein CASSLDPGGSFGYTF.